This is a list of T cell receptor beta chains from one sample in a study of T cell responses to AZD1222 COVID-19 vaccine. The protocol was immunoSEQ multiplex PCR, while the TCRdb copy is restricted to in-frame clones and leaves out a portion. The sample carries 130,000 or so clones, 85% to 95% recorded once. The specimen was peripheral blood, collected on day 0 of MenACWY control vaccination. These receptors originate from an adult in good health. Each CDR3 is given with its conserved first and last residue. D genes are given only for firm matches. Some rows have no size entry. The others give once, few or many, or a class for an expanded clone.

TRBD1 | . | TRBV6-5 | CASSPSGTGSYEQYF
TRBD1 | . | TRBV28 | CASSLAGGVQETQYF
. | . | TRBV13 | CASINGPIENTGELFF
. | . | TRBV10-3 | CAISVLSYEQYF
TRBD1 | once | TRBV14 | CASSQVSGGYTDTQYF
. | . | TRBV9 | CASSVGAGPTSYEQYF
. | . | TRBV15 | CATSREVGYEQYF
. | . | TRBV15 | CATSRYGTQLSNQPQHF
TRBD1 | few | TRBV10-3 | CASTRDSGNTIYF
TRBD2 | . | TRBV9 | CASSVGLAENTGELFF
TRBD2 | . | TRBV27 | CASSWGGAGGLNTGELFF
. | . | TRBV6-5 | CASSYSHDRGYGYTF
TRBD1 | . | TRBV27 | CASRGQGEVPLHF
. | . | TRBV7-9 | CASSLPNRDRTEAFF
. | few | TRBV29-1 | CSVGSWGYGYTF
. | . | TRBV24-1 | CATSDTSGRPQHF
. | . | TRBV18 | CASSPGTSNYGYTF
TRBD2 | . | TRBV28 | CASSLVPSGRALPYEQYF
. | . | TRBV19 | CASSIAVGTNQPQHF
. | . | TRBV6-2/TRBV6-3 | CASSYGLGAEQFF
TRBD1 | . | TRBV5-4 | CASRQGGQGGEAFF
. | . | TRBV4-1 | CASSPGSSNYGYTF
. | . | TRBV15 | CATAEGRFYQPQHF
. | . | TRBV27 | CASSWGRSNQPQHF
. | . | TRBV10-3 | CAISGTLTDTQYF
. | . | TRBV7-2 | CASSLITETEAFF
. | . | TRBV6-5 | CASRDRAMNTEAFF
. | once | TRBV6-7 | CASSYLRGGAYGYTF
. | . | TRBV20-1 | CSRATLTEAFF
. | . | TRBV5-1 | CASSLDRGGRTDTQYF
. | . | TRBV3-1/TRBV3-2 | CASSQVGNRGYTF
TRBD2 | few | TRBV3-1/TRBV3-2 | CASSLGTSTGADTQYF
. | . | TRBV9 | CASSVASQGTRAEAFF
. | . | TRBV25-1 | CASSEYNMGAFNTEAFF
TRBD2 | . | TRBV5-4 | CASSNWDSFSSGVTDTQYF
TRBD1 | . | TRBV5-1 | CASSLTGGETQYF
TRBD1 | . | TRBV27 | CASSKDRVRAFF
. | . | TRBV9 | CASSVETRGEQYF
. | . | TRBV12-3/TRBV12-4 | CASSLIGDTEAFF
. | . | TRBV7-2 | CASSFGKGNTIYF
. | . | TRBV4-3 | CASTVRGSGKGYTF